A few counts support the clone carrying this TCR beta chain. Its cognate antigen is unknown. The data were obtained in a study of blood T cells in healthy people across ages. Study context: T cells yielded about one barcoded beta molecule per two cells through template switching. Study conclusions and caveats: Whereas aged donors had fewer naive CD4+ cells, long-lived donors had more of them and higher diversity.

It was with a sample-barcoded 5' primer and a J-beta primer mix that a second PCR of roughly 7 to 12 cycles was run. Each cDNA molecule, via a template-switch adaptor with 12 random nucleotides, was tagged. All samples yielded 3 million or more CDR3-containing paired-end reads. TCRdb called the 5' RACE reads again in MiXCR, with one record for every CDR3 protein. Counted here are about a million distinct CDR3 sequences, roughly 51% occurring once; the ten biggest clones make up around 21%. CDR3 length equals 12 residues. V lost 4 bases, J lost 5 bases, and 11 bases lay in between. In germline, CDR1 is SQVTM, CDR2 ANQGSEA.

The sequenced material came from blood. The J gene is TRBJ1-1, the V gene TRBV29-1, with D possibly matching TRBD1 (5 bases). The clonotype comes from a woman aged 60 to 75 in good health. CDR3 bases: TGCAGCGTTGGGGGCCTTGATACTGAAGCTTTCTTT. Its protein is CSVGGLDTEAFF.